The rows below give T cell receptor beta chains drawn from one sample of a study of blood T cell repertoires in COVID-19. Clones were read by immunoSEQ multiplex PCR, and TCRdb kept only the in-frame ones, dropping some. Among 150,000 to 200,000 clones listed, about 86% were seen once. The sequenced material came from peripheral blood. These receptors were obtained from a man aged 50 or older with active or convalescent COVID-19. Each CDR3 is given with its conserved first and last residue. The D gene is left open where the match is weak. Size tells how often a clone was seen (once, few, many) or the class of an expanded clone, and some rows leave it out.

v_call	clone_size	d_call	j_call	cdr3_nt	cdr3_aa
TRBV5-8	.	.	TRBJ1-4	TGTGCCAGCAGCTCCCTTGTGCCGGCCGGAGAACTGTTTTTT	CASSSLVPAGELFF
TRBV6-6	.	.	TRBJ1-1	TGTGCCAGCAGTTACGCAGCAGGGTTTGCTGAAGCTTTCTTT	CASSYAAGFAEAFF
TRBV2	.	.	TRBJ2-1	TGTGCCAGCACTCTAGGATTGGCTAACAATGAGCAGTTCTTC	CASTLGLANNEQFF
TRBV28	.	TRBD2	TRBJ2-7	TGTGCCAGCAGGCGAGCGGGGGGGACCTACGAGCAGTACTTC	CASRRAGGTYEQYF
TRBV3-1/TRBV3-2	.	.	TRBJ1-5	TGTGCCAGCAGCCAAGCCCGGGGGTCGCAGCCCCAGCATTTT	CASSQARGSQPQHF
TRBV5-1	.	TRBD1	TRBJ1-6	TGCGCCAGCAGCACGGGACAGGTCTTTTCACCCCTCCACTTT	CASSTGQVFSPLHF
TRBV4-2	.	.	TRBJ2-2	TGTGCCACCACGGCGGGCAACAAGGCAGGGGAGCTGTTTTTT	CATTAGNKAGELFF
TRBV7-2	.	TRBD1	TRBJ2-1	TGTGCCAGCAGCTTGAGCGACAGGGGAAACAATGAGCAGTTCTTC	CASSLSDRGNNEQFF
TRBV25-1	.	.	TRBJ1-1	TGTGCCAGCAGTGAAGTTAAGGGGTTAACTGAAGCTTTCTTT	CASSEVKGLTEAFF
TRBV29-1	.	.	TRBJ1-1	TGCAGCCTAAGCAGGCAGACTGAAGCTTTCTTT	CSLSRQTEAFF
TRBV2	.	.	TRBJ1-1	TGTGCCAGCAGTGGGAGAACTGAAGCTTTCTTT	CASSGRTEAFF
TRBV7-9	.	TRBD2	TRBJ2-7	TGTGCCAGCAGCGGTACTCGCGGGGGGAAATTAACACCAAGCTACGAGCAGTACTTC	CASSGTRGGKLTPSYEQYF
TRBV4-2	.	.	TRBJ2-1	TGTGCCAGCAGCCTGGGTATCGGGAATGAGCAGTTCTTC	CASSLGIGNEQFF
TRBV24-1	once	.	TRBJ2-5	TGTGCCACCAGTGACCCCGGGAACCAAGAGACCCAGTACTTC	CATSDPGNQETQYF